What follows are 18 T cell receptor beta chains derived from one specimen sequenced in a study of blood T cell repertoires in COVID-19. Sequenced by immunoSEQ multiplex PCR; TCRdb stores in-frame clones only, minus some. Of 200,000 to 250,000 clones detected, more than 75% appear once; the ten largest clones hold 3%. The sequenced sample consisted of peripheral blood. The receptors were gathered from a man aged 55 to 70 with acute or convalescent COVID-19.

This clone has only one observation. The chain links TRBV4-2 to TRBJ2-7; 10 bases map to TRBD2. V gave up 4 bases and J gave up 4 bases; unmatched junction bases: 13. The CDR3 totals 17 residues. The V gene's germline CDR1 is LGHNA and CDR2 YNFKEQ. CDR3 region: CASSPEGAGGPGYEQYF. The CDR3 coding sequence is TGTGCCAGCAGCCCAGAAGGAGCGGGGGGGCCCGGATACGAGCAGTACTTC.

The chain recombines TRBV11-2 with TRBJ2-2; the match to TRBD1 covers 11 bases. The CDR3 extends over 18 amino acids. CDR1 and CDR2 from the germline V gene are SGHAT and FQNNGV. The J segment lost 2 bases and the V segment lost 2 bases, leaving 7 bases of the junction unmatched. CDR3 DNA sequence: TGTGCCAGCAGCTTAAGGACAGGGGGCAGTGGTAACACCGGGGAGCTGTTTTTT. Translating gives CASSLRTGGSGNTGELFF.

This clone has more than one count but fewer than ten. CDR3 sequence: CASRPTTGGIYGYTF. The CDR3 nucleotides are TGTGCCAGCAGACCCACGACAGGGGGAATCTATGGCTACACCTTC. The chain is built from TRBV6-5 and TRBJ1-2; 9 bases agree with TRBD1. The junction had 9 bases not matched to a gene; V was cut back by 6 bases and J by 4 bases. Germline loops: CDR1 MNHEY, CDR2 SVGAGI. This CDR3 contains 15 residues.

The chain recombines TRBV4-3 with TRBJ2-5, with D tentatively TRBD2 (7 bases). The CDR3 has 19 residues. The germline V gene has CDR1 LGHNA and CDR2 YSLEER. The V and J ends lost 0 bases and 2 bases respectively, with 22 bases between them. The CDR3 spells CASSQEWGGRGAYQETQYF. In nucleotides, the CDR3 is TGCGCCAGCAGCCAAGAATGGGGCGGACGGGGGGCCTATCAAGAGACCCAGTACTTC.

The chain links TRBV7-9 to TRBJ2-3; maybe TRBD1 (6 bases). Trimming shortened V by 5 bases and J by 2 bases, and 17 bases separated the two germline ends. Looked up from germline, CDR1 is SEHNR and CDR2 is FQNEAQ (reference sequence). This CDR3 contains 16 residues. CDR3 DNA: TGTGCCAGCAGCACCCGACAGGATACATCCACAGATACGCAGTATTTT. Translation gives CASSTRQDTSTDTQYF.

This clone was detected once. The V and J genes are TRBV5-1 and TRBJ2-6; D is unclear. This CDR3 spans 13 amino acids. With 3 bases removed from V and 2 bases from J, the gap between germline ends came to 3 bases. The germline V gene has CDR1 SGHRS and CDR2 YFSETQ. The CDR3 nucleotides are TGCGCCAGCAGCTCCGCTGGGGCCAACGTCCTGACTTTC. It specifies CASSSAGANVLTF.

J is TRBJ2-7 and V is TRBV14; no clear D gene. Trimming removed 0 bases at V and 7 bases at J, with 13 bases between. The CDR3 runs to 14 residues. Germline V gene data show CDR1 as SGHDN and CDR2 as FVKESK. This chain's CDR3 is CASSQEFGPREQYF. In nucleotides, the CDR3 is TGTGCCAGCAGCCAAGAATTCGGTCCGAGGGAGCAGTACTTC.

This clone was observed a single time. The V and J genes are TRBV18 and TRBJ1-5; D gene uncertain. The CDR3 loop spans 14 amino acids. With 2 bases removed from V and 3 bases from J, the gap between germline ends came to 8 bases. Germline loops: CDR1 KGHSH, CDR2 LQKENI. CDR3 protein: CASSPVGLNQPQHF. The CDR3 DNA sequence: TGTGCCAGCTCACCAGTGGGCCTCAATCAGCCCCAGCATTTT.

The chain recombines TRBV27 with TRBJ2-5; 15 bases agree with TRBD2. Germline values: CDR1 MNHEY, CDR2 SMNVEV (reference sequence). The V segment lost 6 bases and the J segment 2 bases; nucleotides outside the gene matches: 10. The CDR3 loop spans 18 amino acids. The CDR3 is CASSLRIGTSGGQETQYF. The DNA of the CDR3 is TGTGCCAGCAGCCTCCGAATCGGGACTAGCGGGGGGCAAGAGACCCAGTACTTC.

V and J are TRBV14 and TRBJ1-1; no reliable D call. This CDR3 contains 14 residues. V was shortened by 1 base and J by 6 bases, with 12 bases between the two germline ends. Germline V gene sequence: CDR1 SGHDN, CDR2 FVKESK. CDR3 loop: CASSQAPSGAEAFF. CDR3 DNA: TGTGCCAGCAGCCAAGCCCCATCCGGGGCTGAAGCTTTCTTT.

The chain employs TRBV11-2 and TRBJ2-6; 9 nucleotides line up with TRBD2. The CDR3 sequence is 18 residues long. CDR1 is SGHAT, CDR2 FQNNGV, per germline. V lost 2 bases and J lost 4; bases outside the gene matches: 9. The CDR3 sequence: CASSLFLAGSAGANVLTF. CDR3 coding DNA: TGTGCCAGCAGCTTATTCCTAGCGGGGTCGGCCGGGGCCAACGTCCTGACTTTC.

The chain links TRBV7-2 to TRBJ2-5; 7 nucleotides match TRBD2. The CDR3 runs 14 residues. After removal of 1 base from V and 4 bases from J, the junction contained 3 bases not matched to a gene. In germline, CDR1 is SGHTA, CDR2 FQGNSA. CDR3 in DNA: TGTGCCAGCAGCTTAGTACGCGGGGGAGAGACCCAGTACTTC. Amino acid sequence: CASSLVRGGETQYF.

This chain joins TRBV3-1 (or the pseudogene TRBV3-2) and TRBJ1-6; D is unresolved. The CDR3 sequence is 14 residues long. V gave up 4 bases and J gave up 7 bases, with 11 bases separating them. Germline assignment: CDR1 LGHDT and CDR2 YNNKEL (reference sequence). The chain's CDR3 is CASSPNGGNSPLHF. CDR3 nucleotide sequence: TGTGCCAGCAGCCCCAATGGAGGGAATTCACCCCTCCACTTT.

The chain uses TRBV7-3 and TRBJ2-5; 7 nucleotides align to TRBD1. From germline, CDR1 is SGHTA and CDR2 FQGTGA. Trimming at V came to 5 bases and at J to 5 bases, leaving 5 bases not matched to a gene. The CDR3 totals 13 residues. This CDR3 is CASSAGQVETQYF. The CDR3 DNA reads TGTGCCAGCAGCGCTGGACAGGTGGAGACCCAGTACTTC.

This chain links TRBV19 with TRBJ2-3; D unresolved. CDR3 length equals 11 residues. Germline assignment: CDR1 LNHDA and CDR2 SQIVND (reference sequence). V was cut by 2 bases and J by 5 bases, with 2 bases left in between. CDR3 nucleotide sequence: TGTGCCAGTAGTATACAAGATACGCAGTATTTT. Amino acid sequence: CASSIQDTQYF. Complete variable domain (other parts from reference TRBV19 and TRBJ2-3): DGGITQSPKYLFRKEGQNVTLSCEQNLNHDAMYWYRQDPGQGLRLIYYSQIVNDFQKGDIAEGYSVSREKKESFPLTVTSAQKNPTAFYLCASSIQDTQYFGPGTRLTVL.

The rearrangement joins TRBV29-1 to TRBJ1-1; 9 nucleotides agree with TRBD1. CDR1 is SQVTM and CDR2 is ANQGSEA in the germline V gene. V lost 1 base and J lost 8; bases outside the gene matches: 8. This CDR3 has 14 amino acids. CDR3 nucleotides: TGCAGCGTTGAAGTTCCACAGGGGGCCCTCGAAGCTTTCTTT. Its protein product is CSVEVPQGALEAFF.

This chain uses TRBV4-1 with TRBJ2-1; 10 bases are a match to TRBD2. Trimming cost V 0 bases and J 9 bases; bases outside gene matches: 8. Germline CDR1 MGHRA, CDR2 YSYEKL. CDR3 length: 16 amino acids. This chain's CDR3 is CASSQDGLAGVGEQFF. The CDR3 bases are TGCGCCAGCAGCCAAGATGGGCTAGCGGGGGTTGGTGAGCAGTTCTTC.

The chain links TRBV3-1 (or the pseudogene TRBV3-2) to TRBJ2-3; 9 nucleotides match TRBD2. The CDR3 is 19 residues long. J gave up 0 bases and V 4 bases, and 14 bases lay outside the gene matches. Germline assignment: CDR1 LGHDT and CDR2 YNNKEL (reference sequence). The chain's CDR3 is CASSLRGSGGPYSTDTQYF. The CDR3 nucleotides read TGTGCCAGCAGCCTGAGGGGTAGCGGGGGACCCTATAGCACAGATACGCAGTATTTT.